The subject of this entry is one T cell receptor (beta chain). Its antigen is undetermined. The Oncomine TCR Beta short-read assay generated sequence data from the DNA of cultured CD4+ T cells. Using the QIAamp micro DNA kit, genomic DNA was extracted from the CD4+ T cells that had been cultured. TCRdb reanalysed the PCR reads using MiXCR and keeps one entry per CDR3 protein. The sample has roughly 12,000 distinct CDR3 sequences; about 74% are singletons. This sample was included in a study of vaccination and CD4 T cells after COVID-19. Study as a whole: Stimulation of the cells used overlapping spike peptide pools from SARS-CoV-2 and from the common cold coronaviruses HCoV-NL63, HCoV-OC43 and HCoV-229E.

The germline CDR1 and CDR2 sequences are WNHNN and SYGVQD (reference sequence). CDR3 length equals 15 residues. Trimming pared 2 bases from V and 0 bases from J, leaving 9 bases between. Treatment here: approximately 9-day PBMC culture with coronavirus spike peptide pools or control peptides (ViraFEST assay). This chain joins TRBV10-1 and TRBJ2-3; D gene ambiguous. The sequence was collected from a human donor who received a COVID-19 vaccine. Here the sequenced sample was CD4+ T cells from blood, cultured in vitro, taken after SARS-CoV-2 vaccination. CDR3 nucleotides: TGCGCCAGCAGTGAGAGGGTAATTAGCACAGATACGCAGTATTTT. It specifies CASSERVISTDTQYF.